This T cell receptor (beta chain) is from a study of blood T cell repertoires in COVID-19. Libraries were prepared by immunoSEQ multiplex PCR; TCRdb keeps only in-frame clonotypes and omits some of them. There are over 150,000 clones in the sample; over 75% occur only once, and 7% lies in the top ten. The CDR3 extends over 16 amino acids. Germline-derived CDR1 and CDR2 are LGHDT and YNNKEL (reference sequence). V shed 1 base and J shed 4 bases, with 16 bases lying between them. The chain couples TRBV3-1 (or the pseudogene TRBV3-2) to TRBJ2-5, with D possibly being TRBD1 (5 bases). This TCR came from a woman aged 45-60 years who had recovered from COVID-19. The sequenced sample consisted of PBMCs or T cells enriched from blood (not recorded which). The CDR3 region is CASSQVTGQGRETQYF. As DNA, the CDR3 is TGTGCCAGCAGCCAAGTGACCGGTCAGGGCCGAGAGACCCAGTACTTC.